A single sample gave rise to the 21 T cell receptor beta chains below, sequenced in a study of a mutant IDH1 vaccine in newly diagnosed glioma (dated by TCRdb to the early 2020s). Per the publication, the time point label means: week 23, last vaccination. Each vaccine dose was 300 ug of a 20-mer mutant IDH1 peptide in Montanide, given subcutaneously with topical imiquimod. Library preparation used the immunoSEQ multiplex PCR assay. What TCRdb holds here is the immuneACCESS table cut down to in-frame rearrangements. Part of the clones is not present; checked against another copy, under half of the missing clones reflect an unresolved V gene, and the others are unexplained. The sample data list tens of thousands of clones, and 85% to 90% of these were observed just once. The ten largest clones take up approximately 0.8% of the sample. No antigens are known for them. This material consisted of PBMCs, taken from a glioma patient whose treatment included an IDH1 peptide vaccine. The receptors originated from a woman aged 50 to 60 with glioma.

This clone has just a few counts. This chain joins TRBV9 and TRBJ2-1; 10 nucleotides align to TRBD2. CDR1 SGDLS and CDR2 YYNGEE come from the germline V gene. This CDR3 is 16 amino acids long. The ends lost 0 bases at V and 7 bases at J; junction bases unmatched: 7. CDR3 protein: CASSVAPAGGGNEQFF. CDR3 in DNA: TGTGCCAGCAGCGTAGCGCCAGCGGGAGGGGGGAATGAGCAGTTCTTC. Full variable domain (remainder filled in from reference TRBV9 and TRBJ2-1): DSGVTQTPKHLITATGQRVTLRCSPRSGDLSVYWYQQSLDQGLQFLIQYYNGEERAKGNILERFSAQQFPDLHSELNLSSLELGDSALYFCASSVAPAGGGNEQFFGPGTRLTVL.

The chain carries TRBV30 and TRBJ1-5; D might be TRBD1 (5 bases). V was shortened by 2 bases and J by 1 base, with 6 bases between the two germline ends. The germline CDR1 and CDR2 sequences are GTSNPN and SVGIG (reference sequence). CDR3 size: 13 residues. The DNA of the CDR3 is TGTGCCTGGAGTTCAGGGAGCAATCAGCCCCAGCATTTT. This translates into CAWSSGSNQPQHF. Using reference TRBV30 and TRBJ1-5 for the parts outside the CDR3, the full variable domain is SQTIHQWPATLVQPVGSPLSLECTVEGTSNPNLYWYRQAAGRGLQLLFYSVGIGQISSEVPQNLSASRPQDRQFILSSKKLLLSDSGFYLCAWSSGSNQPQHFGDGTRLSIL.

This chain connects TRBV27 to TRBJ2-1; D possibly corresponds to TRBD1 (6 bases). Germline V lookup: CDR1 MNHEY, CDR2 SMNVEV (reference sequence). This CDR3 region has 15 residues. V was trimmed by 1 base and J by 9 bases, leaving 16 bases between them. The CDR3 here is CASSLWGRGIAEQFF. The DNA for the CDR3 is TGTGCCAGCAGTTTATGGGGCAGGGGTATAGCTGAGCAGTTCTTC.

The gene calls are TRBV7-2 and TRBJ2-5; 10 bases match TRBD2. The V gene's germline CDR1 is SGHTA and CDR2 FQGNSA. The CDR3 length is 13 residues. V was pared by 7 bases and J by 6 bases, with 5 bases of the junction left unmatched. The CDR3 DNA sequence: TGTGCCAGCATCCCTAGCGGGAGCAAGACCCAGTACTTC. Translating gives CASIPSGSKTQYF. The full variable domain, its missing parts supplied by reference TRBV7-2 and TRBJ2-5, is GAGVSQSPSNKVTEKGKDVELRCDPISGHTALYWYRQSLGQGLEFLIYFQGNSAPDKSGLPSDRFSAERTGGSVSTLTIQRTQQEDSAVYLCASIPSGSKTQYFGPGTRLLVL.

The chain links TRBV7-9 to TRBJ1-4; TRBD1 matches at 7 bases. V shed 6 bases and J 9 bases; nucleotides not matched to a gene: 10. The germline CDR1 and CDR2 sequences are SEHNR and FQNEAQ (reference sequence). There are 14 residues in the CDR3. The CDR3 protein is CASSDSGGLQKLFF. Here the CDR3 DNA reads TGTGCCAGCAGTGACTCAGGGGGGCTACAAAAACTGTTTTTT.

This clone has only one observation. Its ends do not fully match the called genes, so a read error is possible. This rearrangement joins TRBV6-1 to TRBJ1-4; TRBD1 aligns across 11 bases. The CDR3 has 15 amino acids. Germline CDR1 and CDR2: MNHNS and SASEGT. The CDR3 loop is CASREGQGANEKLFF. The DNA of the CDR3 is TGTGCCAGCAGAGAAGGACAGGGGGCGAATGAAAAACTGTTTTTT.

The chain recombines TRBV7-6 with TRBJ2-7, with 11 positions matching TRBD2. The germline V gene has CDR1 SGHVS and CDR2 FNYEAQ. V shed 6 bases and J 0 bases; nucleotides not matched to a gene: 13. The CDR3 length is 18 residues. CDR3 amino acids: CASSRSGTSGFNSYEQYF. DNA of the CDR3: TGTGCCAGCAGTCGATCCGGGACTAGCGGCTTCAACTCCTACGAGCAGTACTTC.

The V call is TRBV12-5, the J call TRBJ2-7, with 7 positions matching TRBD2. Germline V CDR1 and CDR2: LGHNT, FRNRAP. This CDR3 spans 16 amino acids. The trim removed 6 bases at V and 0 bases at J, leaving 11 bases unmatched. The CDR3 spells CASGPPAGRSSYEQYF. In DNA, the CDR3 is TGTGCTAGTGGCCCCCCCGCCGGGAGGAGCTCCTACGAGCAGTACTTC. The full variable domain, with the rest looked up from reference TRBV12-5 and TRBJ2-7, is DARVTQTPRHKVTEMGQEVTMRCQPILGHNTVFWYRQTMMQGLELLAYFRNRAPLDDSGMPKDRFSAEMPDATLATLKIQPSEPRDSAVYFCASGPPAGRSSYEQYFGPGTRLTVT.

This rearrangement joins TRBV25-1 to TRBJ2-1; a weak D match, TRBD1 (5 bases). The CDR3 totals 16 residues. Germline V gene data show CDR1 as MGHDK and CDR2 as SYGVNS. Trimming took off 4 bases at V and 2 bases at J, with 15 bases between the two ends. Here the CDR3 DNA reads TGTGCCAGCAGTGGGCTCGGCAGGGTAACCTACAATGAGCAGTTCTTC. This translates into CASSGLGRVTYNEQFF.

The V gene is TRBV21-1, the J gene TRBJ1-2; the table's D call, TRBD1, has no DNA check behind it. TRBV21-1 is termed a pseudogene. This CDR3 spans 16 amino acids. DNA for the CDR3: TGTGCCAGCAGCAAAGACGTGCCGACAGGGTCCTCTGGCTACACCTTC. Translation gives CASSKDVPTGSSGYTF.

DNA for the CDR3: TGTGCCAGCAGCTCCAAGGCCGGACAGGGAAAGTGCTATGGCTACACCTTC. Protein sequence: CASSSKAGQGKCYGYTF. The rearrangement uses TRBV7-3 and TRBJ1-2, with 8 positions matching TRBD1. V lost 4 bases, J lost 4 bases, and 14 bases stayed unmatched. The germline V gene encodes CDR1 SGHTA and CDR2 FQGTGA. The CDR3 runs 17 residues.

The V call is TRBV27, the J call TRBJ1-1; no clear D. Trimming removed 6 bases at V and 3 bases at J, with 14 bases between. This CDR3 contains 14 residues. Germline-derived CDR1 and CDR2 are MNHEY and SMNVEV (reference sequence). CDR3 sequence: CASRLGLTYTEAFF. CDR3 sequence (DNA): TGTGCCAGCAGATTAGGACTCACATACACTGAAGCTTTCTTT.

The chain's CDR3 is CASSVAPLRESEQFF. CDR3 in DNA: TGTGCCAGCAGCGTAGCCCCTTTGCGGGAGAGTGAGCAGTTCTTC. This chain connects TRBV9 to TRBJ2-1; 7 bases match TRBD2. CDR1 and CDR2 (germline): SGDLS, YYNGEE. Trimming took 0 bases from V and 9 from J; bases not matched to a gene: 9. The CDR3 runs 15 residues.

The chain is built from TRBV28 and TRBJ1-5; D possibly corresponds to TRBD1 (5 bases). This CDR3 contains 15 residues. Trimming removed 6 bases at V and 7 bases at J, with 19 bases between. Germline loops: CDR1 MDHEN, CDR2 SYDVKM. The CDR3 region has the DNA TGTGCCAGCAGACCCGGGACGGGTCCGTGGCAGCCCCAGCATTTT. It encodes CASRPGTGPWQPQHF.

In DNA, the CDR3 is TGTGCCAGCAGCTTAGATGCGGGAGGGGTGAGCAATGAGCAGTTCTTC. Its protein product is CASSLDAGGVSNEQFF. V gene TRBV7-9 combines with J gene TRBJ2-1, with 9 nucleotides matching TRBD2. J was trimmed by 6 bases and V by 1 base; bases with no gene match: 7. This CDR3 spans 16 amino acids. Germline V gene sequence: CDR1 SEHNR, CDR2 FQNEAQ (reference sequence).

The chain employs TRBV30 and TRBJ2-1; no clear D. The germline V and J ends were trimmed by 7 bases and 2 bases, with 15 bases remaining between them. Germline V gene sequence: CDR1 GTSNPN, CDR2 SVGIG (reference sequence). The CDR3 length is 14 residues. In DNA, the CDR3 is TGTGCCTTGTCAGAAGATTCCCCCTACAATGAGCAGTTCTTC. The encoded protein is CALSEDSPYNEQFF.

The gene calls are TRBV5-1 and TRBJ1-6, with 7 nucleotides matching TRBD1. The CDR3 length is 14 residues. Germline values: CDR1 SGHRS, CDR2 YFSETQ. With V trimmed by 4 bases and J by 10 bases, 8 bases remained unmatched. The CDR3 is CASSPDREESPLHF. CDR3 bases: TGCGCCAGCAGCCCCGACAGGGAGGAGTCACCCCTCCACTTT.

This clone was seen more than once but under ten times. This chain connects TRBV6-5 to TRBJ2-5, with 7 bases that match TRBD1. Unmatched junction bases numbered 2, after V lost 6 bases and J lost 4 bases. CDR3 size: 12 residues. From germline, CDR1 is MNHEY and CDR2 SVGAGI. The CDR3 region is CASSRDRETQYF. CDR3 sequence (DNA): TGTGCCAGCAGCCGGGACAGAGAGACCCAGTACTTC.

This clone was detected only once. The J gene is TRBJ2-1, the V gene TRBV11-2; 11 positions match TRBD2. This CDR3 has 17 amino acids. The germline V gene encodes CDR1 SGHAT and CDR2 FQNNGV. V shed 2 bases and J 5 bases; nucleotides not matched to a gene: 8. This chain's CDR3 is CASSLPETSGNDNEQFF. The CDR3 DNA sequence: TGTGCCAGCAGCTTACCGGAGACTAGCGGGAACGACAATGAGCAGTTCTTC.

V usage is TRBV7-2 and J usage is TRBJ2-5; 8 nucleotides align to TRBD2. CDR1 and CDR2 (germline): SGHTA, FQGNSA. CDR3 size: 15 residues. Trimming cost V 7 bases and J 5 bases; bases outside gene matches: 12. The CDR3 here is CASTPRFAGGETQYF. CDR3 nucleotide sequence: TGTGCCAGCACCCCGCGCTTCGCGGGGGGTGAGACCCAGTACTTC.

The rearrangement uses TRBV7-3 and TRBJ2-1; the match to TRBD2 covers 7 bases. The CDR3 is 12 residues long. CDR1 SGHTA and CDR2 FQGTGA come from the germline V gene. Trimming took 6 bases from V and 7 from J; bases not matched to a gene: 3. The CDR3 reads CASSPSGNEQFF. DNA of the CDR3: TGTGCCAGCAGTCCTAGCGGAAATGAGCAGTTCTTC.